One and the same sample provided the 12 T cell receptor beta chains below, sequenced in a study of cytomegalovirus exposure and HLA in healthy donors. The PCR made use of 60 Vbeta and 13 Jbeta primers. The method was immunoSEQ multiplex PCR; TCRdb's version includes in-frame clones alone and lacks a portion of them. Among roughly 90,000 clones listed, just under 80% were seen once. Sequenced input: PBMCs. The receptors shown here come from a man aged 30 to 45 in good health and CMV-seronegative.

J is TRBJ1-2 and V is TRBV30; D is unclear. Trimming shortened V by 2 bases and J by 5 bases, and 6 bases separated the two germline ends. The germline V gene encodes CDR1 GTSNPN and CDR2 SVGIG (reference sequence). This CDR3 is built from 11 residues. CDR3 region: CAWSPLYGYTF. The DNA for the CDR3 is TGTGCCTGGAGTCCTCTATATGGCTACACCTTC.

The chain links TRBV2 to TRBJ1-1, with 8 nucleotides matching TRBD1. This CDR3 spans 12 amino acids. The V segment lost 10 bases and the J segment 6 bases; nucleotides outside the gene matches: 7. Looked up from germline, CDR1 is SNHLY and CDR2 is FYNNEI. The CDR3 region has the DNA TGTGCCACCAACAGGGGGGGTTCTGAAGCTTTCTTT. Translated, it gives CATNRGGSEAFF. Variable domain in full (rest from reference TRBV2 and TRBJ1-1): EPEVTQTPSHQVTQMGQEVILRCVPISNHLYFYWYRQILGQKVEFLVSFYNNEISEKSEIFDDQFSVERPDGSNFTLKIRSTKLEDSAMYFCATNRGGSEAFFGQGTRLTVV.

The chain couples TRBV11-3 to TRBJ1-1, with a possible D match to TRBD1 (6 bases). The CDR3 loop spans 16 amino acids. CDR1 is SGHNT, CDR2 YENEEA, per germline. With 1 base removed from V and 5 bases from J, the gap between germline ends came to 17 bases. The CDR3 protein is CASSLGVGRGKTEAFF. In DNA, the CDR3 is TGTGCCAGCAGCTTAGGAGTAGGGAGGGGGAAAACTGAAGCTTTCTTT.

V usage is TRBV7-6 and J usage is TRBJ2-2, with a tentative D call TRBD2 (5 bases). The V and J ends lost 1 base and 5 bases respectively, with 17 bases between them. Germline V lookup: CDR1 SGHVS, CDR2 FNYEAQ. The CDR3 covers 17 residues. The CDR3 coding sequence is TGTGCCAGCAGCTTAGTGGCTAGCTTGGGGTCGACCGGGGAGCTGTTTTTT. It specifies CASSLVASLGSTGELFF.

The CDR3 region is CASSYPGTSGREQYF. The CDR3 DNA is TGTGCCAGCAGTTACCCGGGGACTAGCGGGCGGGAGCAGTACTTC. The V call is TRBV6-5, the J call TRBJ2-7; 12 positions match TRBD2. The J segment lost 7 bases and the V segment lost 2 bases, leaving 6 bases of the junction unmatched. The CDR3 totals 15 residues. Germline V CDR1 and CDR2: MNHEY, SVGAGI.

The rearrangement links TRBV14 to TRBJ1-5; D possibly corresponds to TRBD1 (5 bases). The CDR3 spans 16 residues. Trimming removed 0 bases at V and 3 bases at J, with 12 bases between. Germline V gives CDR1 SGHDN, CDR2 FVKESK. In DNA, the CDR3 is TGTGCCAGCAGCCAAGAAAGGGAACAGGTCAATCAGCCCCAGCATTTT. It translates to CASSQEREQVNQPQHF.

V is TRBV6-6 and J is TRBJ1-1; no reliable D call. In germline, CDR1 is MNHNY, CDR2 SVGAGI (reference sequence). The CDR3 is made up of 13 amino acids. Trimming left V 8 bases short and J 1 base short, with 11 bases between. The CDR3 protein is CASLQGRNTEAFF. The CDR3 bases are TGTGCCAGCCTGCAAGGGAGGAACACTGAAGCTTTCTTT.

This clone was detected only a few times. The gene calls are TRBV5-1 and TRBJ1-3; D remains unclear. Trimming took 0 bases from V and 8 from J, leaving 9 bases between them. Germline CDR1 SGHRS, CDR2 YFSETQ. The CDR3 consists of 13 residues. CDR3 loop: CASSLERGDTIYF. In DNA, the CDR3 is TGCGCCAGCAGCTTGGAGCGGGGAGACACCATATATTTT.

V and J are TRBV28 and TRBJ2-7; D possibly corresponds to TRBD1 (6 bases). CDR1 and CDR2 from the germline V gene are MDHEN and SYDVKM. The CDR3 runs to 15 residues. Trimming left V 3 bases short and J 2 bases short, with 14 bases between. This CDR3 is CASSFTGHLAYEQYF. The CDR3 DNA reads as TGTGCCAGCAGTTTTACGGGACATCTTGCCTACGAGCAGTACTTC.

The CDR3: CASSLRGGTYEQYF. The CDR3 nucleotides read TGTGCCAGCAGCTTAAGAGGCGGTACCTACGAGCAGTACTTC. This chain joins TRBV7-3 and TRBJ2-7; D gene uncertain. This CDR3 is built from 14 residues. V was cut by 1 base and J by 2 bases, with 9 bases left in between. Germline V gene lookup returns CDR1 SGHTA and CDR2 FQGTGA.

The chain joins TRBV14 to TRBJ2-1; TRBD2 agrees at 7 bases. V dropped 1 base and J dropped 1; count of bases not matched to a gene: 4. CDR1 and CDR2 from the germline V gene are SGHDN and FVKESK. The CDR3 spans 16 residues. The CDR3 protein is CASSQAGGPSYNEQFF. CDR3 bases: TGTGCCAGCAGCCAAGCGGGGGGACCGTCCTACAATGAGCAGTTCTTC. Drawing the rest from reference TRBV14 and TRBJ2-1, the complete variable domain is EAGVTQFPSHSVIEKGQTVTLRCDPISGHDNLYWYRRVMGKEIKFLLHFVKESKQDESGMPNNRFLAERTGGTYSTLKVQPAELEDSGVYFCASSQAGGPSYNEQFFGPGTRLTVL.

J is TRBJ2-1 and V is TRBV5-5; D unresolved. Germline V gene data show CDR1 as SGHKS and CDR2 as YYEKEE (reference sequence). V shed 3 bases and J shed 13 bases, with 11 bases lying between them. CDR3 length equals 11 residues. The CDR3 DNA sequence: TGTGCCAGCAGCTGGGCCCTTCGACAGTTCTTC. It translates to CASSWALRQFF.